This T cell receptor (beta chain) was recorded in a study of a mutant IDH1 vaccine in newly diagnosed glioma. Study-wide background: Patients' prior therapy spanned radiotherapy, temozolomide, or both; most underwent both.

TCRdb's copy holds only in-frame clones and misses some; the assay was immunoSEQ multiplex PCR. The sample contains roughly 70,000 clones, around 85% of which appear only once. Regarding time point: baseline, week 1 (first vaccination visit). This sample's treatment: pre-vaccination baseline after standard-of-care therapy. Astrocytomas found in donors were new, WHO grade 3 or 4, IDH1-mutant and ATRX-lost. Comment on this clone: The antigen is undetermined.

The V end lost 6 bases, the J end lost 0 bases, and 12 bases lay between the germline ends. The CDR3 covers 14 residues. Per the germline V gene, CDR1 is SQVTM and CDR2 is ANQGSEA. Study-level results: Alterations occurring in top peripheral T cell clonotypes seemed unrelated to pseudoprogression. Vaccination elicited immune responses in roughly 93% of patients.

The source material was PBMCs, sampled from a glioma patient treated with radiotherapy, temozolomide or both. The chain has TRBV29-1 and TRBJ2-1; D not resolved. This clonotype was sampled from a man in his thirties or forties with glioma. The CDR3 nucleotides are TGCAGCGTCCCACCTAGGGTCTCCTACAATGAGCAGTTCTTC. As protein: CSVPPRVSYNEQFF.